This T cell receptor (beta chain) was sequenced in a study of human T cells and chemical hapten exposure (dated by TCRdb to 2020 to 2022). Study-level background: For sensitization, 2% DPC in acetone was applied to a roughly 2 cm by roughly 2 cm area of upper inner arm skin. Throughout the study period of around 25 weeks, patients also received therapeutic DPC doses to the scalp every week. Patch testing was done on the upper back using Finn chambers containing 0.01% DPC, and results were scored after 6 days according to International Contact Dermatitis Research Group standards. The mostly female patient cohort included alopecia areata with under or over 50% scalp involvement, alopecia totalis and alopecia universalis. The libraries were sequenced as a pool, and the TCR yield per sample differed mostly because of small variations in library volumes within the pool. The study tracked peripheral blood TCR repertoire changes in vivo during primary and secondary sensitization to the hapten diphenylcyclopropenone (DPC) in alopecia patients. Blood samples were taken from patients before sensitization (week 0) and then at 2, 6 and about 24 weeks after DPC sensitization. Blood for TCR sequencing was provided by twenty-nine alopecia patients at one to four time points (pre-sensitization, 2, 6 and 24 weeks).

V drops 6 bases and J drops 0 bases, leaving 9 bases in between. Reading the germline V gene gives CDR1 ENHRY and CDR2 SYGVKD. From the cysteine up to the phenylalanine, the CDR3 has a length of 13 residues. Only CDR3 DNA is held: 39 bases, read in frame from base 1. Library preparation used RACE. Sequencing took place on a NextSeq 500. During library preparation, unique molecular identifiers were attached to individual cDNA molecules so that TCRs could be counted in a quantitative, reproducible way. For every blood RNA sample, sequencing covered both the TCR alpha and TCR beta chains. Under the source paper's analysis protocol: The median number of TCRs per sample was roughly 94,000, ranging from about 23,224 to 690,600. The Decombinator software suite was used to annotate V, J and CDR3 in the TCR reads. For PS versus PT1 abundance plots, all samples were subsampled to the same number of TCRs (28,000). Expanded TCRs were defined as absent before sensitization and observed at least eight times at the 2-week time point. TCRdb reprocessed the public reads (quality trimming at Q25 with fastp, clone calling with MiXCR) and kept in-frame beta chains. For every CDR3 protein sequence, its rows merge into one entry that carries the most common genes and DNA. Here the V and J calls rest on TCRdb's processing, not on the authors' analysis. The sample contains some 42,000 distinct CDR3 sequences, 8.9% of them found a single time. Approximately 16% of the sample goes to the ten largest clones.

This clonotype was counted many times. Its antigen remains unidentified. It has no much larger one-base neighbor in the sample; base qualities were not kept. Explained via the paper, the time point label denotes: patch test 2, 6 weeks after DPC sensitization. The treatment or condition label of this sample denotes: therapeutic diphenylcyclopropenone sensitization with weekly scalp DPC. Blood at each patch-test visit was drawn before the patch test was applied. To be eligible, patients had to be aged 18 to 70, diagnosed with alopecia and judged suitable for DPC therapy, while pregnant patients were excluded. Total RNA was extracted from unfractionated whole blood that had been collected in Tempus Blood RNA tubes. Findings and caveats that apply to the study as a whole: Repeated subsampling changed both the strength of the expansion versus patch-test correlation and the threshold at which that correlation became significant. Significantly more large CDR3 similarity clusters were formed by expanded TCRs than by pre-sensitization or healthy control sets, consistent with antigen-driven responses. Patch test score was positively correlated with the number of PT1 expanded TCRs, with significance at thresholds 8, 16 and 32 but not at 4. The number of TCRs above 1 in 1000 frequency did not change with DPC sensitization; there was no evidence of global repertoire structure alterations. Because all patients had alopecia, a presumed autoimmune disease, the immune response of the patients might differ from that of healthy individuals.

This clonotype was obtained from a woman in her 40s with alopecia areata. Some clones in this sample may be carry-over from other donors' samples. The sample was whole blood, taken in connection with sensitization to the hapten diphenylcyclopropenone (DPC). The receptor chain draws on TRBV10-3 and TRBJ2-7, with no D gene named confidently. The sequence in DNA is TGTGCCATCAGCTCGGACCGCTCCTACGAGCAGTACTTC. It encodes CAISSDRSYEQYF.